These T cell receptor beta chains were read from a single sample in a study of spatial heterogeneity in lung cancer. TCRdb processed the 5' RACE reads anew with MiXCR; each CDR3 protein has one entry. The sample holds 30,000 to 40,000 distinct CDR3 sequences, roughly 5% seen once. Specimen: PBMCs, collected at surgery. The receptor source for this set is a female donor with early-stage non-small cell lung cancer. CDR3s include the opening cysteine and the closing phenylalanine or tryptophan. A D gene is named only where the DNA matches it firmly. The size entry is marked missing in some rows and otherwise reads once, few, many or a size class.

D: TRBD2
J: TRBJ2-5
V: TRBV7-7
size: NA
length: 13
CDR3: CASSLRLAGTQYF
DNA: TGTGCCAGCAGCTTAAGACTAGCTGGGACCCAGTACTTC

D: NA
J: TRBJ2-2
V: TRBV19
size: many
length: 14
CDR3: CASTTGTNTGELFF
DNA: TGTGCCAGTACCACCGGCACGAACACCGGGGAGCTGTTTTTT

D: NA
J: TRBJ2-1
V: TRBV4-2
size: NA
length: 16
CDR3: CASSLTTVSSYNEQFF
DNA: TGTGCCAGCAGCCTAACTACTGTGAGCTCCTACAATGAGCAGTTCTTC

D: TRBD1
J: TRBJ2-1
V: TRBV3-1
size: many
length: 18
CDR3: CASSQRNRGLMMYNEQFF
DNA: TGTGCCAGCAGCCAACGTAACAGGGGTCTAATGATGTACAATGAGCAGTTCTTC

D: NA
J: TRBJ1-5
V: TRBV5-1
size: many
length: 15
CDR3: CASSLGDKENQPQHF
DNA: TGCGCCAGCAGCTTGGGGGACAAGGAGAATCAGCCCCAGCATTTT

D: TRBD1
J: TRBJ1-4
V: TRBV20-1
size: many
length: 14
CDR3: CSAPDRGGNEKLFF
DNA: TGCAGTGCGCCGGACAGGGGGGGAAATGAAAAACTGTTTTTT

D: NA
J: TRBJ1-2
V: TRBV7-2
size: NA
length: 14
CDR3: CASSLDTANYGYTF
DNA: TGTGCCAGCAGCTTGGACACCGCTAACTATGGCTACACCTTC

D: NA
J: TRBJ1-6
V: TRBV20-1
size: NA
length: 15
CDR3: CSARETLGRNSPLHF
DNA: TGCAGTGCTAGAGAAACGTTAGGTAGGAATTCACCCCTCCACTTT

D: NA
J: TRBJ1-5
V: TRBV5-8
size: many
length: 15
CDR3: CASSLGRVSNQPQHF
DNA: TGTGCCAGCAGCTTGGGCAGGGTTAGCAATCAGCCCCAGCATTTT

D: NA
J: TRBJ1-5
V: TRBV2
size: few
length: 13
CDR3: CASSLGGYQPQHF
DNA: TGTGCCAGCAGTCTAGGAGGTTATCAGCCCCAGCATTTT

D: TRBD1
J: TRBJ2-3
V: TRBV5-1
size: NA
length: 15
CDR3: CASARAGGTTDTQYF
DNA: TGCGCCAGCGCGCGGGCAGGGGGAACCACAGATACGCAGTATTTT

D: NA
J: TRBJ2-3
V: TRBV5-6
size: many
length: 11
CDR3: CASSHKDTQYF
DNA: TGTGCCAGCAGTCATAAGGATACGCAGTATTTT

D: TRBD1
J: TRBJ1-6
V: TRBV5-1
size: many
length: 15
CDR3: CASSTQTGGNSPLHF
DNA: TGCGCCAGCAGCACCCAGACAGGGGGAAATTCACCCCTCCACTTT

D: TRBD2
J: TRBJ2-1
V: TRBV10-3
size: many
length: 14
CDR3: CAISGLAGGGEQFF
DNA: TGTGCCATCAGCGGACTAGCGGGGGGAGGTGAGCAGTTCTTC

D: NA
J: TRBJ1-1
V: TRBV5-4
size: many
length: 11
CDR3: CASSGSGEAFF
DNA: TGTGCCAGCAGCGGATCAGGGGAAGCTTTCTTT

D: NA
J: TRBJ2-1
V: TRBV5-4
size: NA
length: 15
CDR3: CASSLGGSSYNEQFF
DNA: TGTGCCAGCAGCTTAGGGGGGAGTTCCTACAATGAGCAGTTCTTC

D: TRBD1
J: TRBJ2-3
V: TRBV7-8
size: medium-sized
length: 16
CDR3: CASSSQQGLVTDTQYF
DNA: TGTGCCAGCAGCAGCCAACAGGGGTTAGTAACAGATACGCAGTATTTT

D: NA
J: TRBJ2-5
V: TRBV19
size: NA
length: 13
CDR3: CASSTGYQETQYF
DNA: TGTGCCAGTAGTACCGGGTACCAAGAGACCCAGTACTTC

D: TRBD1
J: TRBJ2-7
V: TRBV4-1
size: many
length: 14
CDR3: CASSRPGQSYEQYF
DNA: TGCGCCAGCAGCCGACCGGGACAGTCCTACGAGCAGTACTTC

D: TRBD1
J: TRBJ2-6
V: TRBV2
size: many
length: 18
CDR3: CASILQDRAISGANVLTF
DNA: TGTGCCAGCATCCTTCAGGACAGGGCGATATCTGGGGCCAACGTCCTGACTTTC

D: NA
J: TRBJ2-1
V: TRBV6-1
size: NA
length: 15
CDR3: CASNPRDSSYNEQFF
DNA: TGTGCCAGCAACCCCAGAGATAGTTCCTACAATGAGCAGTTCTTC

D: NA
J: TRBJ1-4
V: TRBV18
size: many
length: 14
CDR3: CASAIGGQNEKLFF
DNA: TGTGCCAGCGCCATAGGCGGACAGAATGAAAAACTGTTTTTT

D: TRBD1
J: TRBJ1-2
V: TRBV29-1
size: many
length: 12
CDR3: CSVEAGGYGYTF
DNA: TGCAGCGTTGAGGCAGGGGGCTATGGCTACACCTTC

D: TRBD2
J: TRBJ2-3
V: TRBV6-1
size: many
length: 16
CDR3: CASSEALSSGGDTQYF
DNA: TGTGCCAGCAGTGAAGCGTTATCTAGCGGGGGGGATACGCAGTATTTT